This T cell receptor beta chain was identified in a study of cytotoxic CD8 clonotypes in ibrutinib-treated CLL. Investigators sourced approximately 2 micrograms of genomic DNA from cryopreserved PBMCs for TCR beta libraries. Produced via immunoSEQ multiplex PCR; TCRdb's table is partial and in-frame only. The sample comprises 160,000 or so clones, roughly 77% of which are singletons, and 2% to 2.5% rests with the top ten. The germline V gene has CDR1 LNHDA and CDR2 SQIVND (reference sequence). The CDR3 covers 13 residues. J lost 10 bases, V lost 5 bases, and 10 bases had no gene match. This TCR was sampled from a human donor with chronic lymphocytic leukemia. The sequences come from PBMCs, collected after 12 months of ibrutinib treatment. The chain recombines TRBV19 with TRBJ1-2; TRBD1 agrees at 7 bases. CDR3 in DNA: TGTGCCAGTAGTGGTACAAGCGGGACAGTCTACACCTTC. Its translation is CASSGTSGTVYTF.